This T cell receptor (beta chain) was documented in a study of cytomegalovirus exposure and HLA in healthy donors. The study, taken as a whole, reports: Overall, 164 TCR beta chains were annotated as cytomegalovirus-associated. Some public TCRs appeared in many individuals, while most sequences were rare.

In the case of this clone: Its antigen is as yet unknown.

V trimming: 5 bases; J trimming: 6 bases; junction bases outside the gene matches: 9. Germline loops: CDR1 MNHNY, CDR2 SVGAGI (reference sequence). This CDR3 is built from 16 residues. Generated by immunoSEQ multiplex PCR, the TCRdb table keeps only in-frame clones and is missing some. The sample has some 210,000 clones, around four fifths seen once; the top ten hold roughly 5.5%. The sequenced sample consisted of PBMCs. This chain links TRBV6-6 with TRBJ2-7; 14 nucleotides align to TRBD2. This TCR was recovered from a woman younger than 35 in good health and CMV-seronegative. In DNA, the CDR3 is TGTGCCAGCAGTGGGGGACTAGCGGGGGCCGAGGCCGAGCAGTACTTC. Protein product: CASSGGLAGAEAEQYF.